Below, 12 T cell receptor beta chains from the same sample are listed, as sequenced in a study of shared clonotypes between healthy human individuals. The repertoire was sequenced with immunoSEQ multiplex PCR; TCRdb's copy has only in-frame clones and lacks some. The data hold around 500,000 clones, with 78% observed a single time. The sample comprised PBMCs. These receptors all stem from a middle-aged woman in good health. Some clones in this sample may be carry-over from other donors' samples.

The V gene is TRBV18, the J gene TRBJ2-5, with D perhaps being TRBD1 or TRBD2 (5 bases each). This CDR3 has 15 amino acids. Germline assignment: CDR1 KGHSH and CDR2 LQKENI. Deletions cut 1 base from V and 4 bases from J, with 13 bases between. For the CDR3, the DNA is TGTGCCAGCTCACCACAAAGCGGACACAGAGAGACCCAGTACTTC. Translating it yields CASSPQSGHRETQYF.

V is TRBV19 and J is TRBJ2-1; D is possibly TRBD1 (6 bases). CDR1 is LNHDA, CDR2 SQIVND, per germline (reference sequence). Between the trimmed V and J ends, which lost 5 bases and 7 bases, there was a span of 15 bases. The CDR3 spans 14 residues. The CDR3 loop reads CASSQGQGRNEQFF. The CDR3 DNA sequence: TGTGCCAGTAGTCAGGGGCAGGGGCGGAATGAGCAGTTCTTC.

The chain carries TRBV9 and TRBJ2-7; D might be TRBD1 (6 bases). CDR3 length: 13 residues. Germline-derived CDR1 and CDR2 are SGDLS and YYNGEE. V was clipped by 4 bases and J by 5 bases, with 13 bases between them. The CDR3 region is CASSFQGSHEQYF. The CDR3 region has the DNA TGTGCCAGCAGCTTCCAGGGGTCCCACGAGCAGTACTTC.

The V call is TRBV7-6, the J call TRBJ1-1, with D perhaps TRBD1 (5 bases). V lost 2 bases to trimming and J lost 4 bases, with 20 bases between them. The CDR3 loop spans 17 amino acids. Germline CDR1 reads SGHVS; CDR2 reads FNYEAQ. The DNA for the CDR3 is TGTGCCAGCAGCTTAAGGGAGGGGCGATGGTTTGGCACTGAAGCTTTCTTT. This encodes CASSLREGRWFGTEAFF.

The chain couples TRBV27 to TRBJ2-1; D gene uncertain. V lost 6 bases to trimming and J lost 8 bases, with 17 bases between them. CDR3 length: 14 residues. Germline CDR1 MNHEY, CDR2 SMNVEV (reference sequence). The CDR3 DNA reads TGTGCCAGCAGCACCACCGACTGGACCCATGAGCAGTTCTTC. It encodes CASSTTDWTHEQFF.

This clone has a single count. A far larger clone is one base from this, pointing to a likely read error. CDR3 in amino acids: CASSVEGGSPHEQYF. As DNA, the CDR3 is TGTGCCAGCAGCGTAGAGGGAGGGAGCCCCCACGAGCAGTACTTC. This chain connects TRBV9 to TRBJ2-7; 7 positions agree with TRBD2. From germline, CDR1 is SGDLS and CDR2 YYNGEE. This CDR3 spans 15 amino acids. Trimming cost V 0 bases and J 5 bases; bases outside gene matches: 8.

The chain employs TRBV28 and TRBJ2-5; TRBD2 matches 7 bases. The end of the DNA aligns better with TRBJ2-7, so the J call may be wrong. This CDR3 region has 18 residues. Germline assignment: CDR1 MDHEN and CDR2 SYDVKM. Here the CDR3 DNA reads TGTGCCAGCAACCCTTACTCAGAGGGGCTAGCGGACCCCTACGAGCAGTACTTC. Its translation is CASNPYSEGLADPYEQYF.

Concerning this clone itself: This sample includes further DNA sequences coding for the same CDR3. The rearrangement links TRBV18 to TRBJ2-7, with 12 bases aligning to TRBD2. This CDR3 comprises 14 residues. V lost 5 bases, J lost 4 bases, and 3 bases stayed unmatched. CDR1 and CDR2 (germline): KGHSH, LQKENI. Here the CDR3 DNA reads TGTGCCAGCTCATCCGGGACTAGCGGGTACGAGCAGTACTTC. It codes for CASSSGTSGYEQYF.

V gene TRBV7-9 combines with J gene TRBJ2-3; D not resolved. With 3 bases removed from V and 6 bases from J, the gap between germline ends came to 4 bases. Germline lookup yields CDR1 SEHNR and CDR2 FQNEAQ (reference sequence). The CDR3 has 11 residues. This chain's CDR3 is CASSFADTQYF. CDR3 sequence (DNA): TGTGCCAGCAGCTTCGCCGATACGCAGTATTTT.

The chain carries TRBV29-1 and TRBJ2-5, with no clear D. The germline gives CDR1 SQVTM, CDR2 ANQGSEA. V was clipped by 2 bases and J by 4 bases, with 5 bases between them. CDR3 length: 11 amino acids. For the CDR3, the DNA is TGCAGCGTTGAACCCAGAGAGACCCAGTACTTC. Translation: CSVEPRETQYF.

The table lists this clone with a count of one. This chain uses TRBV30 with TRBJ1-4; a possible D gene is TRBD1 (6 bases). CDR3 size: 16 residues. Trimming removed 3 bases from V and 0 bases from J, with 14 bases in between. The V gene's germline CDR1 is GTSNPN and CDR2 SVGIG (reference sequence). The CDR3: CAWSRDNSATNEKLFF. CDR3 DNA: TGTGCCTGGAGCCGGGACAACTCTGCAACTAATGAAAAACTGTTTTTT.

This clone appeared a single time. V is TRBV27 and J is TRBJ2-1; D gene uncertain. Trimming pared 2 bases from V and 0 bases from J, leaving 8 bases between. The CDR3 length is 15 residues. CDR1 and CDR2 from the germline V gene are MNHEY and SMNVEV (reference sequence). In nucleotides, the CDR3 is TGTGCCAGCAGTTTAACCTTTAGCTCCTACAATGAGCAGTTCTTC. It yields the protein CASSLTFSSYNEQFF.